A single sample gave rise to the 5 T cell receptor beta chains below, sequenced in a study of CD8 T cells in ankylosing spondylitis (dated by TCRdb to the late 2010s). The method behind the library was 5' RACE. Data came from an Illumina HiSeq 2500. The public reads were quality trimmed at Q25 with fastp and then assembled into clones with MiXCR by TCRdb, keeping productive beta chains. Merged by CDR3 protein, the rows form single entries marked with the most common genes and DNA. Across this sample there are about 200,000 distinct CDR3 sequences, with roughly 12% seen only once. The ten largest account for about 17% of the sample. The specimen was blood, either unsorted or a sorted T cell fraction (not recorded which). The receptors originated from a male donor with ankylosing spondylitis or in good health (not recorded which).

This clonotype was picked up a small number of times. The rearrangement links TRBV4-2 to TRBJ2-3; 7 bases map to TRBD1. The CDR3 runs 21 residues. The J segment lost 2 bases and the V segment lost 1 base, leaving 21 bases of the junction unmatched. Germline V lookup: CDR1 LGHNA, CDR2 YNFKEQ. CDR3 amino acids: CASSQATPGTAKYLNTDTQYF. The CDR3 DNA reads TGTGCCAGCAGCCAAGCAACTCCCGGGACAGCCAAATACTTGAACACAGATACGCAGTATTTT.

This chain links TRBV10-2 with TRBJ1-2; TRBD1 matches at 7 bases. The ends lost 3 bases at V and 4 bases at J; junction bases unmatched: 2. In germline, CDR1 is WSHSY, CDR2 SAAADI. This CDR3 spans 13 amino acids. This chain's CDR3 is CASSEGTAYGYTF. CDR3 sequence (DNA): TGCGCCAGCAGTGAAGGGACAGCCTATGGCTACACCTTC.

The chain couples TRBV28 to TRBJ2-7, with 11 bases fitting TRBD2. Germline CDR1 and CDR2: MDHEN and SYDVKM. The V and J ends lost 4 bases and 3 bases, in that order; junction bases with no gene match: 14. The CDR3 has 18 amino acids. CDR3 DNA: TGTGCCAGCAGTTCTATCACTCTAGCGGGAGGCACCCTCTACGAGCAGTACTTC. Its translation is CASSSITLAGGTLYEQYF.

The rearrangement uses TRBV12-5 and TRBJ2-3, with D perhaps TRBD1 (6 bases). The length of the CDR3 is 16 residues. CDR1 is LGHNT and CDR2 is FRNRAP in the germline V gene. Trimming removed 1 base at V and 0 bases at J, with 11 bases between. CDR3 sequence reads: CASGLDRASSTDTQYF. The CDR3 coding sequence is TGTGCTAGTGGTTTGGACAGGGCCTCTAGCACAGATACGCAGTATTTT.

This clonotype occurred many times. This chain connects TRBV7-9 to TRBJ2-1, with 8 bases that match TRBD2. The CDR3 has 15 amino acids. Trimming at V came to 5 bases and at J to 7 bases, leaving 10 bases not matched to a gene. Germline V gene data show CDR1 as SEHNR and CDR2 as FQNEAQ (reference sequence). CDR3 in DNA: TGTGCCAGCAGCATCCGGGGGGGAAAGGAAAATGAGCAGTTCTTC. It yields the protein CASSIRGGKENEQFF. The complete variable domain, with remaining parts taken from reference TRBV7-9 and TRBJ2-1, reads DTGVSQNPRHKITKRGQNVTFRCDPISEHNRLYWYRQTLGQGPEFLTYFQNEAQLEKSRLLSDRFSAERPKGSFSTLEIQRTEQGDSAMYLCASSIRGGKENEQFFGPGTRLTVL.